This TCR beta chain was captured in a study of T-cell reconstitution after alpha-beta-depleted transplantation in children. This clonotype showed up just once. A TCRbeta library incorporating unique molecular identifiers was prepared. Each CDR3 protein gets one entry after TCRdb re-called the PCR reads with MiXCR. The sample holds approximately 250,000 distinct CDR3 sequences; 9.7% are singletons and the top ten take less than 6%. V shed 4 bases and J shed 12 bases, with 19 bases lying between them. The CDR3 consists of 13 residues. Germline CDR1 and CDR2: DFQATT and SNEGSKA (reference sequence). The sample in question was PBMCs from the stem cell graft donor, obtained from the stem cell graft. J is TRBJ2-1 and V is TRBV20-1, with D possibly being TRBD1 (5 bases). This TCR derives from a human donor who donated a stem cell graft to a child with SCID. The DNA of the CDR3 is TGCAGTGCTACTGACAGACCCATGGAATGGCAGTTCTTC. Protein sequence: CSATDRPMEWQFF.